Listed below are T cell receptor beta chains from one sample, sequenced in a study of T cell responses to AZD1222 COVID-19 vaccine. Sequencing used immunoSEQ multiplex PCR; TCRdb keeps in-frame clones, though not all of them. The sample includes 70,000 to 85,000 clones, about 80% of them seen just once. The sequencing used peripheral blood, collected 28 days after the second AZD1222 dose. These TCRs come from an adult who received the AZD1222 COVID-19 vaccine. CDR3s include the opening cysteine and the closing phenylalanine or tryptophan. A D gene is named only where the DNA matches it firmly. Clone size is not always given. Where it is, it says once, few, many or a class for expanded clones.

>TRBV6-5|NA|TRBJ1-6|NA
TGTGCCAGCAGTCCCCTGGACAGATATAATTCACCCCTCCACTTT
CASSPLDRYNSPLHF
>TRBV27|TRBD1|TRBJ1-4|NA
TGTGCCAGCAAAATATCAGGGGGAAAGGCGGAAAAACTGTTTTTT
CASKISGGKAEKLFF
>TRBV5-1|NA|TRBJ2-1|NA
TGCGCCAGCAGCTTGGAGTTCGGCAACTACAATGAGCAGTTCTTC
CASSLEFGNYNEQFF
>TRBV20-1|TRBD1|TRBJ2-2|NA
TGCAGTGCTAGTGGCGCCGGGGCAGGGGGAAGCACCGGGGAGCTGTTTTTT
CSASGAGAGGSTGELFF
>TRBV2|NA|TRBJ1-3|NA
TGTGCCAGCAGTAATCAGCTCACTGGAAGCACCATATATTTT
CASSNQLTGSTIYF
>TRBV19|NA|TRBJ2-1|NA
TGTGCCAGTAGTATAGGCCAGGGGCCCCACAATGAGCAGTTCTTC
CASSIGQGPHNEQFF
>TRBV6-2/TRBV6-3|NA|TRBJ1-5|NA
TGTGCCAGCAGCTCAATCCGGGGCAATCAGCCCCAGCATTTT
CASSSIRGNQPQHF
>TRBV5-1|NA|TRBJ2-5|NA
TGCGCCAGCAGGGTAAGGGTCGATCAAGAGACCCAGTACTTC
CASRVRVDQETQYF
>TRBV4-3|TRBD1|TRBJ1-2|NA
TGCGCCAGCAGCCGGGGGGACAGGGACGTAGGCTACACCTTC
CASSRGDRDVGYTF
>TRBV3-1/TRBV3-2|TRBD2|TRBJ2-5|NA
TGTGCCAGCAGCTCCCGACTAGCGGGACAAGAGACCCAGTACTTC
CASSSRLAGQETQYF
>TRBV9|NA|TRBJ1-5|once
TGTGCCAGCAGCGTATCCGGGAGCAATCAGCCCCAGCATTTT
CASSVSGSNQPQHF
>TRBV28|NA|TRBJ1-1|NA
TGTGCCAGCAGTGTACGCCTCAGGTATTCCGCCACTGAAGCTTTCTTT
CASSVRLRYSATEAFF
>TRBV9|TRBD1|TRBJ2-2|NA
TGTGCCAGCCGGACCGGGACAGGGGATGTCGGCGGGGAGCTGTTTTTT
CASRTGTGDVGGELFF
>TRBV11-3|NA|TRBJ2-1|NA
TGTGCCAGCGGCAAACCCAGCTCCAATGAGCAGTTCTTC
CASGKPSSNEQFF
>TRBV4-3|TRBD2|TRBJ2-7|NA
TGCGCCAGCAGCCAAGATCGGGCGGGGGGGACCTACGAGCAGTACTTC
CASSQDRAGGTYEQYF
>TRBV18|NA|TRBJ1-4|NA
TGTGCCAGCTCACCTCTGGACGTGGGTGCTGAAAAACTGTTTTTT
CASSPLDVGAEKLFF
>TRBV11-2|TRBD2|TRBJ2-7|NA
TGTGCCAGCAGCTTCCTAGCGGAGTCCTACGAGCAGTACTTC
CASSFLAESYEQYF
>TRBV18|TRBD1|TRBJ1-1|NA
TGTGCCAGCTCCTACTCCGACCGGGACAGGGTAACTTTCTTT
CASSYSDRDRVTFF
>TRBV7-3|NA|TRBJ2-1|NA
TGTGCCAGCAGCTTATCTAGCTCGGGTAATGAGCAGTTCTTC
CASSLSSSGNEQFF
>TRBV5-1|TRBD2|TRBJ2-7|NA
TGCGCCAGCAGCTTGGTGGGGACTAGCGGGGGACTTTCCTACGAGCAGTACTTC
CASSLVGTSGGLSYEQYF
>TRBV7-2|NA|TRBJ1-5|NA
TGTGCCAGCAGCTTAGGGGGCTTCAATCAGCCCCAGCATTTT
CASSLGGFNQPQHF
>TRBV28|NA|TRBJ2-3|NA
TGTGCCAGCAGTAGGGACAGCACAGATACGCAGTATTTT
CASSRDSTDTQYF
>TRBV28|NA|TRBJ1-1|NA
TGTGCCAGCAGCCCGGGGTTGAACACTGAAGCTTTCTTT
CASSPGLNTEAFF
>TRBV7-9|NA|TRBJ1-4|NA
TGTGCCAGCAGCTTAGCGGAGGTGGTAAATGAAAAACTGTTTTTT
CASSLAEVVNEKLFF
>TRBV14|TRBD1|TRBJ2-7|once
TGTGCCAGCAGCCAAGGTCAGGGGGCGCGCGAGCAGTACTTC
CASSQGQGAREQYF
>TRBV11-2|TRBD1|TRBJ1-2|NA
TGTGCCAGCAGCTTAGGGCCAGGGGGCGACTATGGCTACACCTTC
CASSLGPGGDYGYTF
>TRBV4-2|NA|TRBJ1-6|NA
TGTGCCAGCAGCCAAGAAATGGCCAGGGGCTCCTATAATTCACCCCTCCACTTT
CASSQEMARGSYNSPLHF
>TRBV7-9|TRBD2|TRBJ2-5|NA
TGTGCCAGCAGCTTAGGGACTAGCGGGAGGCGAGAAGAGACCCAGTACTTC
CASSLGTSGRREETQYF
>TRBV27|NA|TRBJ2-7|few
TGTGCCAGCAGTCCGTACACAAACTACTACTCCTACGAGCAGTACTTC
CASSPYTNYYSYEQYF
>TRBV4-3|NA|TRBJ2-1|NA
TGCGCCAGCAGCCAATCGGGGAGTGAGCAGTTCTTC
CASSQSGSEQFF
>TRBV7-8|TRBD2|TRBJ2-1|NA
TGTGCCAGCAGCTTAAGGGAGGGCGGGAGCTCCTACAATGAGCAGTTCTTC
CASSLREGGSSYNEQFF
>TRBV2|NA|TRBJ1-1|NA
TGTGCCAGCAGTCAAGAAGGGCCAGCCTACATGAACACTGAAGCTTTCTTT
CASSQEGPAYMNTEAFF
>TRBV28|NA|TRBJ2-7|few
TGTGCCAGCATACGGCAGGGGTCGAGCTCCTACGAGCAGTACTTC
CASIRQGSSSYEQYF
>TRBV9|NA|TRBJ1-6|NA
TGTGCCAGCAGCCCAACGCCAAGGCCGGCACCCCTCCACTTT
CASSPTPRPAPLHF
>TRBV7-2|TRBD1|TRBJ1-1|few
TGTGCCAGCAGCTTAAGACCGGGACAGGGGGCTACTGAAGCTTTCTTT
CASSLRPGQGATEAFF
>TRBV24-1|NA|TRBJ2-5|NA
TGTGCCACCAGTGATAGGTCGGAGGGGTTAGAGACCCAGTACTTC
CATSDRSEGLETQYF
>TRBV6-5|TRBD2|TRBJ2-7|NA
TGTGCCAGCAGCCCCTCTGGGACTAGCATGTACGAGCAGTACTTC
CASSPSGTSMYEQYF
>TRBV7-9|NA|TRBJ2-6|NA
TGTGCCAGCAGCTTTCGGGCCAACGTCCTGACTTTC
CASSFRANVLTF
>TRBV16|TRBD2|TRBJ2-7|once
TGTGCCAGCAGCCAATCCGTCCTAGCGGGAGTCCGCGAGCAGTACTTC
CASSQSVLAGVREQYF
>TRBV9|NA|TRBJ2-7|once
TGTGCCAGCAGCAGGGGGCTAGCGGTCTCCTACGAGCAGTACTTC
CASSRGLAVSYEQYF
>TRBV9|TRBD1|TRBJ1-4|NA
TGTGCCAGCAGCACAACCGGGACAGCCACTGAAAAACTGTTTTTT
CASSTTGTATEKLFF
>TRBV4-1|NA|TRBJ1-3|NA
TGCGCCAGCAGCCAAAGGCTGGGTCGCCCCGGAAACACCATATATTTT
CASSQRLGRPGNTIYF
>TRBV19|NA|TRBJ2-2|NA
TGTGCCAGTAGTGTCAACACCGGGGAGCTGTTTTTT
CASSVNTGELFF
>TRBV11-2|NA|TRBJ2-7|NA
TGTGCCAGCACCCGGGACGGTGCCTACGAGCAGTACTTC
CASTRDGAYEQYF
>TRBV27|TRBD2|TRBJ2-7|NA
TGTGCCAGCAGTCCCCTCGCTAGCGGGTATACTTACGAGCAGTACTTC
CASSPLASGYTYEQYF
>TRBV19|TRBD1|TRBJ1-2|once
TGTGCCAGTAGTACCTCAGGGGGCTCCTACTATGGCTACACCTTC
CASSTSGGSYYGYTF
>TRBV4-2|TRBD1|TRBJ2-7|NA
TGTGCCAGCAGCCAGGCCACAGGGGCCGAGCAGTACTTC
CASSQATGAEQYF
>TRBV27|NA|TRBJ1-1|NA
TGTGCCAGCAGTTTGGGGACGGGGACTGAAGCTTTCTTT
CASSLGTGTEAFF
>TRBV30|NA|TRBJ2-2|NA
TGTGCCTGGAGTGCTTCAGGGTCCGGGGAGCTGTTTTTT
CAWSASGSGELFF
>TRBV6-5|NA|TRBJ2-2|few
TGTGCCAGCAGGAGGGAGATAGGGGAGCTGTTTTTT
CASRREIGELFF
>TRBV6-5|TRBD1|TRBJ1-5|NA
TGTGCCAGCAGCCAGGACAGGGCCGATCAGCCCCAGCATTTT
CASSQDRADQPQHF
>TRBV30|NA|TRBJ1-2|NA
TGTGCCTGGAGCGCTGGGCGTCCTGACATGTCAGGCTACACCTTC
CAWSAGRPDMSGYTF
>TRBV7-2|TRBD2|TRBJ2-7|NA
TGTGCCAGCAGCTTAGACGTCGCTAGCGGGGCCTACGAGCAGTACTTC
CASSLDVASGAYEQYF
>TRBV9|TRBD1|TRBJ2-5|NA
TGTGCCAGCAGCCTCGAGACAGGGGCCGACCTCCAAGAGACCCAGTACTTC
CASSLETGADLQETQYF
>TRBV19|NA|TRBJ1-5|NA
TGTGCCAGTAGTATACTGACAGTTAATCAGCCCCAGCATTTT
CASSILTVNQPQHF